This T cell receptor beta chain is from a study of cytomegalovirus exposure and HLA in healthy donors. V shed 4 bases and J shed 6 bases, with 10 bases lying between them. This CDR3 contains 13 residues. Germline loops: CDR1 SGHDN, CDR2 FVKESK. Use of 60 Vbeta and 13 Jbeta primers characterized the PCR. Method: immunoSEQ multiplex PCR; TCRdb's copy keeps in-frame clones and lacks some. Of about 130,000 clones in the sample, 80% were seen once. The V gene is TRBV14, the J gene TRBJ2-1, with D possibly matching TRBD1 (5 bases). What was sequenced was PBMCs. This TCR was recovered from a man between 40 and 49 years old in good health and CMV-seronegative. The chain's CDR3 is CASSRGSLNEQFF. The CDR3 DNA follows: TGTGCCAGCAGCCGGGGCTCACTCAATGAGCAGTTCTTC.